These 19 T cell receptor beta chains came from one sample sequenced in a study of blood T cells in healthy people across ages. PCR was performed a second time for 7 to 11 cycles using a sample-barcoded 5' primer and a J-beta primer mix. TCRdb called the 5' RACE reads again in MiXCR, with one record for every CDR3 protein. The data contain 800,000 or so distinct CDR3 sequences, roughly 46% of them singletons. Sequenced input: blood. Receptors were obtained from a man aged 80 or over in good health.

The chain joins TRBV29-1 to TRBJ2-5; 7 bases are a match to TRBD2. This CDR3 contains 16 residues. In germline, CDR1 is SQVTM, CDR2 ANQGSEA. The junction had 16 bases not matched to a gene; V was cut back by 4 bases and J by 5 bases. The CDR3 region is CSVGGRASGPGETQYF. CDR3 DNA: TGCAGCGTTGGGGGCCGTGCTAGCGGTCCTGGGGAGACCCAGTACTTC.

There are many counts of this clonotype. The chain uses TRBV6-2 or TRBV6-3 and TRBJ1-2, with D unresolved. CDR3 length equals 11 residues. Germline loops: CDR1 MNHEY, CDR2 SVGEGT. V dropped 2 bases and J dropped 2 bases, with 0 bases sitting between them. The CDR3 spells CASSYNYGYTF. The CDR3 DNA reads TGTGCCAGCAGTTACAACTATGGCTACACCTTC.

This clonotype was detected only once. The CDR3 region is CSARVSGRTDEQYF. DNA of the CDR3: TGCAGTGCTAGGGTTAGCGGGAGAACCGATGAGCAGTACTTC. The chain combines TRBV20-1 with TRBJ2-5; 9 positions agree with TRBD2. V shed 3 bases, J shed 11 bases, and the junction held 13 bases outside the gene matches. From germline, CDR1 is DFQATT and CDR2 SNEGSKA (reference sequence). The CDR3 extends over 14 amino acids.

This clonotype was counted many times. This sequence joins TRBV28 and TRBJ2-3; the D is unclear. CDR1 and CDR2 (germline): MDHEN, SYDVKM. Between the trimmed V and J ends, which lost 4 bases and 3 bases, there was a span of 2 bases. The CDR3 runs 11 residues. CDR3 sequence reads: CASSWTDTQYF. The CDR3 DNA follows: TGTGCCAGCAGTTGGACAGATACGCAGTATTTT.

This sequence joins TRBV10-2 and TRBJ1-6, with D unresolved. The CDR3 runs 14 residues. V shed 10 bases and J shed 7 bases, with 17 bases lying between them. Germline V gene data show CDR1 as WSHSY and CDR2 as SAAADI. CDR3: CATKQNSDNSPLHF. CDR3 coding DNA: TGCGCCACCAAACAGAACAGTGACAATTCACCCCTCCACTTT.

This clonotype was counted at least ten times. The chain uses TRBV7-2 and TRBJ2-5; TRBD1 matches at 8 bases. The ends lost 2 bases at V and 4 bases at J; junction bases unmatched: 9. Germline V lookup: CDR1 SGHTA, CDR2 FQGNSA. The CDR3 is 16 residues long. CDR3 nucleotides: TGTGCCAGCAGCTTAAGGGCGCAGGGGGCGGGAGAGACCCAGTACTTC. Amino acids: CASSLRAQGAGETQYF. Supplemented by reference TRBV7-2 and TRBJ2-5, the full variable domain reads GAGVSQSPSNKVTEKGKDVELRCDPISGHTALYWYRQSLGQGLEFLIYFQGNSAPDKSGLPSDRFSAERTGGSVSTLTIQRTQQEDSAVYLCASSLRAQGAGETQYFGPGTRLLVL.

V is TRBV20-1 and J is TRBJ2-7; D possibly corresponds to TRBD2 (6 bases). The length of the CDR3 is 12 residues. Germline CDR1 is DFQATT and CDR2 is SNEGSKA (reference sequence). V lost 2 bases, J lost 4 bases, and 9 bases lay in between. For the CDR3, the DNA is TGCAGTGCTAGAAATGGGGGGTACGAGCAGTACTTC. Protein product: CSARNGGYEQYF.

This clonotype turned up a few times. This may come from a read error, since a much larger clone is one base off. V is TRBV7-2 and J is TRBJ2-5, with 9 bases lining up with TRBD2. Germline values: CDR1 SGHTA, CDR2 FQGNSA. The CDR3 has 11 amino acids. The CDR3 loop reads CGTSKYNEQYF. The CDR3 DNA reads as TGCGGGACTAGCAAATACAATGAGCAGTACTTC. Based on the CDR3 plus reference TRBV7-2 and TRBJ2-5, the full variable domain is GAGVSQSPSNKVTEKGKDVELRCDPISGHTALYWYRQSLGQGLEFLIYFQGNSAPDKSGLPSDRFSAERTGGSVSTLTIQRTQQEDSAVYLCGTSKYNEQYFGPGTRLLVL.

The chain recombines TRBV7-9 with TRBJ2-3, with a possible D match to TRBD2 (6 bases). This CDR3 is built from 17 residues. Trimming stripped 4 bases from V and 4 bases from J, with 21 bases between. Germline loops: CDR1 SEHNR, CDR2 FQNEAQ (reference sequence). CDR3 amino acids: CASSSPPLAYKPDTQYF. CDR3 DNA: TGTGCCAGCAGCTCCCCTCCGCTAGCGTATAAACCAGATACGCAGTATTTT.

CDR3 loop: CASSLSSAVYGYTF. CDR3 DNA: TGTGCCAGCAGTTTATCCAGCGCCGTCTATGGCTACACCTTC. The gene calls are TRBV12-3 or TRBV12-4 and TRBJ1-2, with no clear D. V lost 2 bases, J lost 4 bases, and 11 bases lay in between. The CDR3 sequence is 14 residues long.

The J gene is TRBJ2-4, the V gene TRBV20-1; no reliable D call. Trimming stripped 4 bases from V and 4 bases from J, with 5 bases between. CDR1 is DFQATT and CDR2 is SNEGSKA in the germline V gene (reference sequence). The CDR3 is 11 residues long. The DNA of the CDR3 is TGCAGTGCTATGGGAAAAAACATTCAGTACTTC. It codes for CSAMGKNIQYF.

The genes are TRBV20-1 and TRBJ2-1; 11 nucleotides line up with TRBD1. Germline loops: CDR1 DFQATT, CDR2 SNEGSKA (reference sequence). After removal of 0 bases from V and 7 bases from J, the junction contained 5 bases not matched to a gene. The CDR3 loop spans 15 amino acids. The CDR3 spells CSARDWGQGGNEQFF. CDR3 nucleotide sequence: TGCAGTGCTAGAGATTGGGGACAGGGGGGAAATGAGCAGTTCTTC.

This clonotype has only a few counts. The gene calls are TRBV7-3 and TRBJ2-1; D remains unclear. This CDR3 is built from 15 residues. Germline CDR1 reads SGHTA; CDR2 reads FQGTGA. V was clipped by 6 bases and J by 0 bases, with 12 bases between them. Here the CDR3 reads CASSLGGYSYNEQFF. DNA for the CDR3: TGTGCCAGCAGTTTGGGCGGTTACTCCTACAATGAGCAGTTCTTC.

The chain joins TRBV7-9 to TRBJ2-5; D is possibly TRBD2 (5 bases). V lost 5 bases and J 11 bases, leaving 24 bases between the germline ends. The CDR3 extends over 15 amino acids. Germline CDR1 SEHNR, CDR2 FQNEAQ (reference sequence). CDR3 sequence reads: CASSQLESVGNEQYF. In DNA, the CDR3 is TGTGCCAGCAGCCAACTAGAGAGCGTGGGCAATGAGCAGTACTTC.

The chain carries TRBV6-6 and TRBJ2-1; a possible D gene is TRBD1 (6 bases). Trimming took off 8 bases at V and 13 bases at J, with 15 bases between the two ends. The CDR3 has 11 residues. The germline gives CDR1 MNHNY, CDR2 SVGAGI (reference sequence). The CDR3 nucleotides are TGTGCCAGCCGCACAGGGAACATTCAGTTCTTC. Its translation: CASRTGNIQFF.

As regards this clonotype: A read error may be the cause here, since a much bigger clone is one base away. The chain carries TRBV2 and TRBJ2-4; 7 nucleotides agree with TRBD1. Matching the DNA end better, TRBJ2-7 makes the J call doubtful. The CDR3 length is 14 residues. Germline V gene lookup returns CDR1 SNHLY and CDR2 FYNNEI. Here the CDR3 DNA reads TGTGCCAGCAGGGGACAGTCAATTACCTACGAGCAGTACTTC. Translated, it gives CASRGQSITYEQYF.

This clonotype was counted between two and nine times. The chain is built from TRBV7-2 and TRBJ2-7; TRBD2 matches 9 bases. The germline gives CDR1 SGHTA, CDR2 FQGNSA. This CDR3 has 15 amino acids. The V segment lost 4 bases and the J segment 0 bases; nucleotides outside the gene matches: 4. The CDR3 sequence is CASSSTSGLSYEQYF. CDR3 bases: TGTGCCAGCAGCTCGACTAGCGGTCTCTCCTACGAGCAGTACTTC.

J is TRBJ2-1 and V is TRBV11-3, with D perhaps assigned TRBD1 or TRBD2 (6 bases each). The CDR3 has 17 amino acids. Trimming took 5 bases from V and 0 from J, leaving 17 bases between them. The V gene's germline CDR1 is SGHNT and CDR2 YENEEA. CDR3 region: CASSQGPGRNSYNEQFF. The CDR3, as DNA: TGTGCCAGCAGCCAGGGGCCGGGGAGGAACTCCTACAATGAGCAGTTCTTC.

The chain is built from TRBV12-3 or TRBV12-4 and TRBJ1-1, with no clear D. The CDR3 spans 13 residues. V lost 5 bases and J lost 0, with 7 bases in between. CDR3 sequence reads: CASSPFMNTEAFF. DNA of the CDR3: TGTGCCAGCAGTCCGTTTATGAACACTGAAGCTTTCTTT.